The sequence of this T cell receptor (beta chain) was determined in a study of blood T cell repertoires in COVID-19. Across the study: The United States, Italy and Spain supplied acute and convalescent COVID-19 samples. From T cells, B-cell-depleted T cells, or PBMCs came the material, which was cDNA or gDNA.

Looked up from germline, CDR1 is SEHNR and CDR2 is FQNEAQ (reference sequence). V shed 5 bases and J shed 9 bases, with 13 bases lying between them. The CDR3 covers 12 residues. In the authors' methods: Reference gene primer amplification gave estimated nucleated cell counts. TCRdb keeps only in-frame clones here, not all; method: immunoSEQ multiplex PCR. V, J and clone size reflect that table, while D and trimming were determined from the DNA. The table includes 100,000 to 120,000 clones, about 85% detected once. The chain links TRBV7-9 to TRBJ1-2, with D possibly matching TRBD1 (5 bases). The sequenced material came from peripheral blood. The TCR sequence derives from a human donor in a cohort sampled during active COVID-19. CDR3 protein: CASSHSTDRYTF. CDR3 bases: TGTGCCAGCAGCCATTCGACAGACCGCTACACCTTC.